The rows below give T cell receptor beta chains drawn from one sample of a study of long-term antiretroviral therapy in people with HIV. Assay: immunoSEQ multiplex PCR; the TCRdb copy retains only in-frame clones and omits some. The sample records some 5,000 clones, around four fifths being singletons. The specimen was unsorted PBMCs, collected 1.8 years before starting antiretroviral therapy. Receptors originate from a man aged 40-49 years with HIV. Each CDR3 is given with its conserved first and last residue. The D gene is left open where the match is weak. The listing skips clone size in some rows; elsewhere it reads once, few, many or a size class.

V: TRBV29-1; size: .; D: .; J: TRBJ2-7; DNA: TGCAGCGTTGTTCGCGCCGACGAGCAGTACTTC; CDR3: CSVVRADEQYF
V: TRBV29-1; size: once; D: .; J: TRBJ1-2; DNA: TGCAGCGTTGTTCAGGGCAACTATGGCTACACCTTC; CDR3: CSVVQGNYGYTF
V: TRBV4-3; size: .; D: .; J: TRBJ2-4; DNA: TGCGCCAGCAGCCGGGACGTATCCAAAAACATTCAGTACTTC; CDR3: CASSRDVSKNIQYF
V: TRBV28; size: .; D: .; J: TRBJ1-3; DNA: TGTGCCAGCAGTTTGGGGACGGACACCATATATTTT; CDR3: CASSLGTDTIYF
V: TRBV5-4; size: .; D: .; J: TRBJ1-1; DNA: TGTGCCAGCAGTTTGATGGGGGGCACTGAAGCTTTCTTT; CDR3: CASSLMGGTEAFF
V: TRBV7-9; size: .; D: TRBD2; J: TRBJ2-1; DNA: TGTGCCAGCAGCGAGATACCGGTCGTTAGCGGGAGGAGGAGCAATGAGCAGTTCTTC; CDR3: CASSEIPVVSGRRSNEQFF
V: TRBV5-4; size: .; D: TRBD2; J: TRBJ2-7; DNA: TGTGCCAGCAGCTTGGCCGTAGCGGGAGGTGGCGAGCAGTACTTC; CDR3: CASSLAVAGGGEQYF
V: TRBV7-4; size: .; D: .; J: TRBJ2-7; DNA: TGTGCCAGCAGCTTAGCACCGACTGATACCGACGAGCAGTACTTC; CDR3: CASSLAPTDTDEQYF
V: TRBV4-3; size: few; D: TRBD2; J: TRBJ2-1; DNA: TGCGCCAGCAGCCACTTAGCGGGGAGCTCCTACAATGAGCAGTTCTTC; CDR3: CASSHLAGSSYNEQFF
V: TRBV4-3; size: few; D: TRBD1; J: TRBJ2-7; DNA: TGCGCCAGCAGCCATTCCGGGACAGGGGAGTCCTACGAGCAGTACTTC; CDR3: CASSHSGTGESYEQYF
V: TRBV11-2; size: .; D: TRBD1; J: TRBJ2-7; DNA: TGTGCCAGCAGCGCAGGGACAGGGGACTACGAGCAGTACTTC; CDR3: CASSAGTGDYEQYF
V: TRBV6-5; size: .; D: TRBD2; J: TRBJ2-7; DNA: TGTGCCAGCAAAATAAGGGAGGGATCCTACGAGCAGTACTTC; CDR3: CASKIREGSYEQYF
V: TRBV6-5; size: large; D: .; J: TRBJ1-1; DNA: TGTGCCAGCAGTTACGTCCGGGGGGCAGCTTTCTTT; CDR3: CASSYVRGAAFF
V: TRBV28; size: .; D: .; J: TRBJ2-7; DNA: TGTGCCAGCTATACTTACGGACGGGGGCCCTACGAGCAGTACTTC; CDR3: CASYTYGRGPYEQYF
V: TRBV5-4; size: .; D: .; J: TRBJ2-1; DNA: TGTGCCAGCAGCCCCGGACATCAGCGGGCCTTCACCTACAATGAGCAGTTCTTC; CDR3: CASSPGHQRAFTYNEQFF
V: TRBV5-1; size: .; D: .; J: TRBJ2-7; DNA: TGCGCCAGCAGCTTAACTTATTCGGGCGAGCAGTACTTC; CDR3: CASSLTYSGEQYF
V: TRBV5-4; size: .; D: .; J: TRBJ2-6; DNA: TGTGCCAGCAGCTGGCAGGGTTCTGGGGCCAACGTCCTGACTTTC; CDR3: CASSWQGSGANVLTF
V: TRBV6-5; size: .; D: .; J: TRBJ2-4; DNA: TGTGCCAGCAGTTACCCCTCCAATGGGGGAAACATTCAGTACTTC; CDR3: CASSYPSNGGNIQYF
V: TRBV11-2; size: .; D: .; J: TRBJ2-1; DNA: TGTGCCAGCAGCTTAACCAGCAGCGGGCACAATGAGCAGTTCTTC; CDR3: CASSLTSSGHNEQFF
V: TRBV28; size: .; D: TRBD2; J: TRBJ2-1; DNA: TGTGCCAGCAGTTTACAGCGAGGACTAGCGGGAGCTGGTAGATCCTACAATGAGCAGTTCTTC; CDR3: CASSLQRGLAGAGRSYNEQFF